This entry concerns a single TCR beta chain. Its antigen is not known. The record originates from a study of OX40 agonist ivuxolimab in advanced cancers. At the level of the study: Averaging roughly 60 years in age, with a range of about 20 to 90, the cohort was 82.7% male. It was permissible to have had prior anti-PD-1, anti-PD-L1 or anti-CTLA-4 therapy, and around 40% had some.

Germline V lookup: CDR1 GTSNPN, CDR2 SVGIG (reference sequence). The CDR3 is 14 residues long. V was pared by 4 bases and J by 4 bases, with 16 bases between. Assay used: immunoSEQ multiplex PCR; TCRdb lists only in-frame clones, some missing. The data show roughly 76,000 clones, around nine tenths seen once. Findings and limits, study-wide: Normalized T-cell clonal expansion was also low in some nonresponders.

The receptor comes from an adult with an advanced solid tumor such as melanoma, head and neck, liver or kidney cancer. V is TRBV30 and J is TRBJ2-5, with TRBD1 as a possible D gene (6 bases). Here the sequenced sample was CD4+ or CD8+ T cells sorted from blood, taken in a trial of the OX40 agonist ivuxolimab. CDR3 in amino acids: CAWTVVGTRETQYF. For the CDR3, the DNA is TGTGCCTGGACGGTGGTTGGGACAAGAGAGACCCAGTACTTC.